The 18 T cell receptor beta chains given below trace back to one sample, sequenced in a study of cytomegalovirus exposure and HLA in healthy donors. Primers included in the PCR were 60 Vbeta and 13 Jbeta primers. Repertoires were generated with immunoSEQ multiplex PCR, while TCRdb's copy carries only in-frame clones and drops some. Of roughly 170,000 clones listed, about 80% were seen once; the top ten hold around 2.2%. Material for sequencing was PBMCs. The source of these receptors is a woman under 40 in good health and CMV-seronegative.

V gene TRBV29-1 combines with J gene TRBJ2-7; D might be TRBD1 (6 bases). The CDR3 is 14 amino acids. Trimming left V 6 bases short and J 1 base short, with 16 bases between. From germline, CDR1 is SQVTM and CDR2 ANQGSEA. This CDR3 reads CSVLSGARSYEQYF. DNA for the CDR3: TGCAGCGTCTTATCAGGGGCACGGTCCTACGAGCAGTACTTC.

V gene TRBV19 combines with J gene TRBJ2-3; 7 bases align to TRBD1. The CDR3 has 15 residues. Per the germline V gene, CDR1 is LNHDA and CDR2 is SQIVND (reference sequence). V lost 6 bases to trimming and J lost 2 bases; unmatched junction nucleotides: 8. CDR3 residues: CASRPGQHTTDTQYF. CDR3 bases: TGTGCCAGTAGACCGGGACAGCATACCACAGATACGCAGTATTTT.

The chain has TRBV6-5 and TRBJ1-6; D may be TRBD1 (5 bases). The CDR3 covers 16 residues. Germline CDR1 MNHEY, CDR2 SVGAGI. With 0 bases removed from V and 7 bases from J, the gap between germline ends came to 13 bases. For the CDR3, the DNA is TGTGCCAGCAGTTACTCGGCAGGGCGGGGAAATTCACCCCTCCACTTT. Translation gives CASSYSAGRGNSPLHF.

J is TRBJ1-1 and V is TRBV27; no firm D call. There are 11 residues in the CDR3. CDR1 is MNHEY, CDR2 SMNVEV, per germline (reference sequence). Between the trimmed V and J ends, which lost 10 bases and 7 bases, there was a span of 13 bases. DNA for the CDR3: TGTGCCAAAAGGAGTAACCATGAAGCTTTCTTT. It is translated as CAKRSNHEAFF.

This clone was detected a few times. The V and J genes are TRBV5-6 and TRBJ2-2; 8 bases align to TRBD1. The CDR3 has 16 residues. From germline, CDR1 is SGHDT and CDR2 YYEEEE. With V trimmed by 4 bases and J by 1 base, 6 bases remained unmatched. In DNA, the CDR3 is TGTGCCAGCAGCCCCAGGGGGCCGAGGAACACCGGGGAGCTGTTTTTT. It yields the protein CASSPRGPRNTGELFF.

About this clone itself: Other DNA sequences in this specimen translate into the identical CDR3. The gene calls are TRBV11-2 and TRBJ2-7; weak D call: TRBD1 (5 bases). CDR1 is SGHAT and CDR2 is FQNNGV in the germline V gene. The V end lost 0 bases, the J end lost 7 bases, and 10 bases lay between the germline ends. The CDR3 loop spans 13 amino acids. CDR3: CASSLDRVREQYF. CDR3 sequence (DNA): TGTGCCAGCAGCTTAGACAGGGTTAGGGAGCAGTACTTC.

This clone was seen once. The V gene is TRBV7-2, the J gene TRBJ1-2; 7 nucleotides line up with TRBD1. Germline assignment: CDR1 SGHTA and CDR2 FQGNSA. With V trimmed by 5 bases and J by 6 bases, 9 bases remained unmatched. The CDR3 is made up of 14 amino acids. CDR3 residues: CASSQQGDVNGYTF. CDR3 bases: TGTGCCAGCAGCCAGCAGGGGGACGTAAATGGCTACACCTTC.

V usage is TRBV11-2 and J usage is TRBJ2-5, with D tentatively TRBD1 (6 bases). V lost 4 bases to trimming and J lost 5 bases, with 11 bases between them. CDR3 size: 13 residues. Germline V CDR1 and CDR2: SGHAT, FQNNGV. CDR3 loop: CASSSGVRETQYF. The DNA of the CDR3 is TGTGCCAGCAGCTCAGGGGTCCGGGAGACCCAGTACTTC.

This chain links TRBV19 with TRBJ2-5, with 15 positions matching TRBD2. CDR1 is LNHDA, CDR2 SQIVND, per germline (reference sequence). The V gene end was trimmed by 4 bases and the J gene end by 5 bases; junction bases not matched to a gene: 5. The CDR3 spans 16 residues. CDR3 protein: CASSTGLAGGVETQYF. Written as DNA, the CDR3 is TGTGCCAGTAGTACGGGACTAGCGGGAGGTGTGGAGACCCAGTACTTC.

Only a few counts were recorded for this clone. The chain combines TRBV28 with TRBJ2-7; D possibly corresponds to TRBD1 (6 bases). Trimming removed 3 bases at V and 5 bases at J, with 14 bases between. CDR3 length: 14 amino acids. Germline assignment: CDR1 MDHEN and CDR2 SYDVKM. The CDR3 bases are TGTGCCAGCAGTTTGGAGGCAGGGGTAGACGAGCAGTACTTC. The encoded protein is CASSLEAGVDEQYF.

The chain links TRBV7-3 to TRBJ2-1, with 9 bases fitting TRBD2. CDR1 and CDR2 (germline): SGHTA, FQGTGA. The CDR3 has 15 residues. Losses at the gene ends were 2 bases for V and 2 bases for J; bases not matched to a gene: 1. CDR3 sequence: CASSLAGGPYNEQFF. For the CDR3, the DNA is TGTGCCAGCAGCTTAGCGGGAGGGCCCTACAATGAGCAGTTCTTC.

The chain carries TRBV28 and TRBJ2-5; 10 bases are a match to TRBD1. The CDR3 extends over 14 amino acids. The germline CDR1 and CDR2 sequences are MDHEN and SYDVKM. Germline trimming cut 11 bases from V and 5 bases from J; bases unmatched to any gene: 11. CDR3 DNA sequence: TGTGCCGCTCGAAGGGGACAGGGGAAGGAGACCCAGTACTTC. Encoded protein: CAARRGQGKETQYF.

V gene TRBV4-1 combines with J gene TRBJ2-5, with 9 positions matching TRBD1. The CDR3 consists of 16 residues. Germline loops: CDR1 MGHRA, CDR2 YSYEKL. After removal of 1 base from V and 4 bases from J, the junction contained 7 bases not matched to a gene. CDR3 region: CASSQVWDRVGETQYF. The CDR3 DNA reads as TGCGCCAGCAGCCAAGTATGGGACAGGGTAGGAGAGACCCAGTACTTC.

The rearrangement joins TRBV4-1 to TRBJ2-7; maybe TRBD1 (6 bases). Germline values: CDR1 MGHRA, CDR2 YSYEKL. CDR3 length: 17 amino acids. Trimming shortened V by 1 base and J by 2 bases, and 18 bases separated the two germline ends. CDR3 nucleotide sequence: TGCGCCAGCAGCCAAGGGGGGCTCTCAGGCCAAACCTACGAGCAGTACTTC. Its protein is CASSQGGLSGQTYEQYF.

The chain has TRBV28 and TRBJ1-5, with D perhaps TRBD1 (5 bases). CDR1 MDHEN and CDR2 SYDVKM come from the germline V gene. The CDR3 runs to 18 residues. The V and J ends lost 2 bases and 0 bases respectively, with 17 bases between them. The CDR3 spells CASSLRGSLIISNQPQHF. The CDR3 nucleotides are TGTGCCAGCAGTTTACGGGGGTCCCTAATCATTAGCAATCAGCCCCAGCATTTT.

The V call is TRBV7-2, the J call TRBJ2-3, with 7 bases that match TRBD1. The CDR3 has 16 residues. Germline trimming cut 0 bases from V and 3 bases from J; bases unmatched to any gene: 6. Germline V gives CDR1 SGHTA, CDR2 FQGNSA. The CDR3 DNA follows: TGTGCCAGCAGCTTAGCGTCGACAGGGAGAACAGATACGCAGTATTTT. Encoded protein: CASSLASTGRTDTQYF. The full variable domain, rest sourced from reference TRBV7-2 and TRBJ2-3, is GAGVSQSPSNKVTEKGKDVELRCDPISGHTALYWYRQSLGQGLEFLIYFQGNSAPDKSGLPSDRFSAERTGGSVSTLTIQRTQQEDSAVYLCASSLASTGRTDTQYFGPGTRLTVL.

The V and J genes are TRBV9 and TRBJ2-7; 9 positions agree with TRBD1. Per the germline V gene, CDR1 is SGDLS and CDR2 is YYNGEE. The CDR3 sequence is 14 residues long. V lost 4 bases, J lost 5 bases, and 7 bases stayed unmatched. The CDR3 reads CASSPNRGRNEQYF. The CDR3 coding sequence is TGTGCCAGCAGCCCCAACAGGGGGCGGAACGAGCAGTACTTC.

The rearrangement links TRBV6-5 to TRBJ2-7; tentatively, D is TRBD1 (6 bases). Germline CDR1 is MNHEY and CDR2 is SVGAGI. Trimming pared 6 bases from V and 0 bases from J, leaving 15 bases between. The CDR3 has 15 residues. The CDR3, as DNA: TGTGCCAGCAGAGGGGTGGGACACAGCTCCTACGAGCAGTACTTC. Translation gives CASRGVGHSSYEQYF.